The 10 T cell receptor beta chains presented below share a single source sample, sequenced in a study of T cell repertoires in ileal Crohn's disease. Time point of the sample: proximal margin of the surgical specimen (macroscopically non-inflamed). The data were produced by immunoSEQ multiplex PCR, yet TCRdb's version contains in-frame clones alone and is incomplete. The data show 5,100 or so clones, with around 87% seen just once and 4% to 5.5% held by the top ten. Sequencing was carried out using ileal tissue. These receptors were collected from an adult with Crohn's disease.

V is TRBV4-2 and J is TRBJ1-2; weak D call: TRBD1 (6 bases). CDR1 is LGHNA, CDR2 YNFKEQ, per germline. V was shortened by 1 base and J by 8 bases, with 23 bases between the two germline ends. This CDR3 is 17 amino acids long. DNA of the CDR3: TGTGCCAGCAGCCAAGGGACGCAGGGGACCCCGAGGGAGGGCTACACCTTC. This translates into CASSQGTQGTPREGYTF.

The rearrangement joins TRBV20-1 to TRBJ1-2; D might be TRBD1 (5 bases). This CDR3 is built from 9 residues. The germline CDR1 and CDR2 sequences are DFQATT and SNEGSKA (reference sequence). CDR3: CRGEGSHTF. In nucleotides, the CDR3 is TGCAGGGGGGAAGGTTCTCACACCTTC.

This sequence joins TRBV5-6 and TRBJ2-3, with D possibly being TRBD1 (6 bases). CDR3 length: 13 residues. CDR1 is SGHDT, CDR2 YYEEEE, per germline. V lost 8 bases, J lost 6 bases, and 16 bases lay in between. The CDR3 spells CASAFRRGDTQYF. The CDR3 bases are TGTGCCAGTGCCTTCAGAAGGGGGGATACGCAGTATTTT. Drawing the rest from reference TRBV5-6 and TRBJ2-3, the complete variable domain is DAGVTQSPTHLIKTRGQQVTLRCSPKSGHDTVSWYQQALGQGPQFIFQYYEEEERQRGNFPDRFSGHQFPNYSSELNVNALLLGDSALYLCASAFRRGDTQYFGPGTRLTVL.

The gene calls are TRBV28 and TRBJ1-1; tentatively, D is TRBD1 (5 bases). V lost 6 bases to trimming and J lost 7 bases, with 21 bases between them. The CDR3 has 15 amino acids. Germline CDR1 MDHEN, CDR2 SYDVKM. The CDR3 DNA reads TGTGCCAGCAGCACAACTCAGGGAAGGGTCAGTGAAGCTTTCTTT. It codes for CASSTTQGRVSEAFF.

The chain links TRBV7-8 to TRBJ2-3; 7 nucleotides align to TRBD2. Germline values: CDR1 SGHVS, CDR2 FQNEAQ. V gave up 5 bases and J gave up 5 bases; unmatched junction bases: 10. This CDR3 spans 15 amino acids. CDR3 coding DNA: TGTGCCAGCAGCCCCCGAGGGAGGGCGGGAGATACGCAGTATTTT. It specifies CASSPRGRAGDTQYF.

V and J are TRBV19 and TRBJ1-2; 10 bases map to TRBD1. Germline CDR1 is LNHDA and CDR2 is SQIVND (reference sequence). Germline trimming cut 6 bases from V and 2 bases from J; bases unmatched to any gene: 3. The CDR3 length is 14 residues. The CDR3 region is CASSPGQGNYGYTF. Written as DNA, the CDR3 is TGTGCCAGTAGCCCGGGACAGGGGAACTATGGCTACACCTTC. The full variable domain, with the rest looked up from reference TRBV19 and TRBJ1-2, is DGGITQSPKYLFRKEGQNVTLSCEQNLNHDAMYWYRQDPGQGLRLIYYSQIVNDFQKGDIAEGYSVSREKKESFPLTVTSAQKNPTAFYLCASSPGQGNYGYTFGSGTRLTVV.

This chain connects TRBV7-2 to TRBJ2-2; maybe TRBD2 (5 bases). V was cut by 4 bases and J by 2 bases, with 11 bases left in between. Germline loops: CDR1 SGHTA, CDR2 FQGNSA. This CDR3 is 15 amino acids long. The CDR3 coding sequence is TGTGCCAGCAGCTCCGGACTGTTAAACACCGGGGAGCTGTTTTTT. It encodes CASSSGLLNTGELFF.

Points on this clone: The germline gene is not matched at one end of the junction; a read error may be the cause. The gene calls are TRBV4-3 and TRBJ2-2; perhaps TRBD1 as D (7 bases). The CDR3 runs 19 residues. The V gene's germline CDR1 is LGHNA and CDR2 YSLEER. In DNA, the CDR3 is TGCGCCAGCAGCAAAGAAGTTGCAGGGGGGTCCCGGAACACCGGGGAGCTGTTTTTT. This codes for CASSKEVAGGSRNTGELFF.

The chain is built from TRBV10-3 and TRBJ1-2, with D hard to call. The germline V gene has CDR1 ENHRY and CDR2 SYGVKD. V lost 10 bases to trimming and J lost 1 base, with 16 bases between them. The CDR3 spans 14 residues. CDR3 protein: CATSRGPVNYGYTF. CDR3 bases: TGTGCCACTAGCCGGGGTCCCGTTAACTATGGCTACACCTTC.

This clone was seen a handful of times. The chain links TRBV7-9 to TRBJ1-1; D gene uncertain. The CDR3 is made up of 11 amino acids. From germline, CDR1 is SEHNR and CDR2 FQNEAQ (reference sequence). V lost 1 base, J lost 7 bases, and 4 bases lay in between. The CDR3 region is CASSLGDEAFF. The DNA of the CDR3 is TGTGCCAGCAGCTTAGGGGATGAAGCTTTCTTT.